These 14 T cell receptor beta chains originate from one sample sequenced in a study of blood T cell repertoires in COVID-19. Measured with immunoSEQ multiplex PCR; TCRdb has only the in-frame clones, and not every one. The sample includes roughly 330,000 clones, 80% to 90% seen only once; the top ten take around 5%. The sequencing sample was made of PBMCs or T cells enriched from blood (not recorded which). These receptors all stem from a young man who had recovered from COVID-19.

The rearrangement links TRBV14 to TRBJ2-5, with D unclear. V was cut by 0 bases and J by 3 bases, with 8 bases left in between. This CDR3 is built from 14 residues. Germline CDR1 SGHDN, CDR2 FVKESK. The DNA for the CDR3 is TGTGCCAGCAGCCAAGATTCAGTGGAAGAGACCCAGTACTTC. As protein: CASSQDSVEETQYF.

V gene TRBV9 combines with J gene TRBJ1-4, with a tentative D call TRBD1 (5 bases). The CDR3 is 13 amino acids. Germline V gene sequence: CDR1 SGDLS, CDR2 YYNGEE. Trimming took 7 bases from V and 4 from J, leaving 11 bases between them. CDR3 DNA: TGTGCCAGCCAAGACAGAAATAATGAAAAACTGTTTTTT. Translated, it gives CASQDRNNEKLFF.

The chain uses TRBV6-5 and TRBJ2-3; D not resolved. Per the germline V gene, CDR1 is MNHEY and CDR2 is SVGAGI. Trimming shortened V by 6 bases and J by 0 bases, and 10 bases separated the two germline ends. This CDR3 is built from 14 residues. The DNA of the CDR3 is TGTGCCAGCAGGGCCACCTCTAGCACAGATACGCAGTATTTT. It yields the protein CASRATSSTDTQYF.

The chain uses TRBV3-1 (or the pseudogene TRBV3-2) and TRBJ2-3, with 9 bases that match TRBD1. The CDR3 has 16 residues. Germline V lookup: CDR1 LGHDT, CDR2 YNNKEL (reference sequence). The junction had 7 bases not matched to a gene; V was cut back by 0 bases and J by 6 bases. This CDR3 is CASSQEWTGALDTQYF. For the CDR3, the DNA is TGTGCCAGCAGCCAAGAATGGACAGGGGCACTGGATACGCAGTATTTT.

The chain couples TRBV5-1 to TRBJ2-5, with 10 bases identical to TRBD1. The CDR3 runs to 16 residues. The V gene end was trimmed by 3 bases and the J gene end by 5 bases; junction bases not matched to a gene: 10. The germline V gene encodes CDR1 SGHRS and CDR2 YFSETQ. CDR3 sequence (DNA): TGCGCCAGCAGCTCGGACGGGACAGGGGCAGGGGAGACCCAGTACTTC. This encodes CASSSDGTGAGETQYF.

The V and J genes are TRBV3-1 (or the pseudogene TRBV3-2) and TRBJ1-1; D gene ambiguous. The V end lost 5 bases, the J end lost 1 base, and 11 bases lay between the germline ends. The germline V gene encodes CDR1 LGHDT and CDR2 YNNKEL (reference sequence). The CDR3 runs 14 residues. The CDR3 here is CASSSGHRNTEAFF. DNA for the CDR3: TGTGCCAGCAGCTCCGGTCATCGGAACACTGAAGCTTTCTTT.

This chain links TRBV4-2 with TRBJ1-1; possible D gene TRBD1, 5 bases. From germline, CDR1 is LGHNA and CDR2 YNFKEQ. Trimming cost V 0 bases and J 0 bases, with 11 bases left between them. CDR3 length: 16 residues. CDR3 loop: CASSQDFPGLNTEAFF. The CDR3 nucleotides read TGTGCCAGCAGCCAAGATTTTCCAGGGCTGAACACTGAAGCTTTCTTT.

The chain couples TRBV6-5 to TRBJ1-5; 9 bases line up with TRBD1. CDR3 length: 14 amino acids. In germline, CDR1 is MNHEY, CDR2 SVGAGI. V dropped 8 bases and J dropped 4; count of bases not matched to a gene: 6. In nucleotides, the CDR3 is TGTGCCAGCCACCGACAGGGGGGAAATCAGCCCCAGCATTTT. Amino acids: CASHRQGGNQPQHF.

This chain uses TRBV5-4 with TRBJ2-5; 13 bases match TRBD2. Germline assignment: CDR1 SGHNT and CDR2 YYREEE (reference sequence). The CDR3 runs to 17 residues. J was trimmed by 2 bases and V by 0 bases; bases with no gene match: 4. The CDR3 bases are TGTGCCAGCAGCTTGGGACTAGCGGGGGGTGTGCAAGAGACCCAGTACTTC. It translates to CASSLGLAGGVQETQYF.

The chain combines TRBV3-1 (or the pseudogene TRBV3-2) with TRBJ2-3, with D tentatively TRBD2 (6 bases). V dropped 1 base and J dropped 2 bases, with 16 bases sitting between them. There are 17 residues in the CDR3. Germline assignment: CDR1 LGHDT and CDR2 YNNKEL (reference sequence). The CDR3 loop is CASSQVRWGEITDTQYF. CDR3 coding DNA: TGTGCCAGCAGCCAAGTTCGGTGGGGGGAAATCACAGATACGCAGTATTTT.

This chain uses TRBV18 with TRBJ1-6; 8 bases fit TRBD1. V dropped 3 bases and J dropped 7; count of bases not matched to a gene: 8. The CDR3 has 16 amino acids. Germline V gives CDR1 KGHSH, CDR2 LQKENI. The CDR3 DNA sequence: TGTGCCAGCTCACCCCAGGGGGCTTTAGACAATTCACCCCTCCACTTT. This gives the protein CASSPQGALDNSPLHF.

V gene TRBV15 combines with J gene TRBJ2-1; tentatively, D is TRBD2 (5 bases). Germline CDR1 LNHNV, CDR2 YYDKDF (reference sequence). The germline V and J ends were trimmed by 5 bases and 1 base, with 6 bases remaining between them. CDR3 length: 13 amino acids. The CDR3 region is CATSEGSYNEQFF. CDR3 sequence (DNA): TGTGCCACCAGCGAGGGATCCTACAATGAGCAGTTCTTC.

This sequence joins TRBV24-1 and TRBJ2-2; no firm D call. The CDR3 has 14 amino acids. V was pared by 0 bases and J by 3 bases, with 4 bases between. Germline V gene sequence: CDR1 KGHDR, CDR2 SFDVKD. The CDR3 coding sequence is TGTGCCACCAGTGATTTGCCGGACACCGGGGAGCTGTTTTTT. As protein: CATSDLPDTGELFF.

This chain joins TRBV5-1 and TRBJ1-2, with 9 bases matching TRBD1. The V gene end was trimmed by 4 bases and the J gene end by 6 bases; junction bases not matched to a gene: 4. Germline CDR1 and CDR2: SGHRS and YFSETQ. CDR3 length: 13 amino acids. The CDR3 loop reads CASSPQGANGYTF. CDR3 coding DNA: TGCGCCAGCAGCCCACAGGGGGCGAATGGCTACACCTTC.